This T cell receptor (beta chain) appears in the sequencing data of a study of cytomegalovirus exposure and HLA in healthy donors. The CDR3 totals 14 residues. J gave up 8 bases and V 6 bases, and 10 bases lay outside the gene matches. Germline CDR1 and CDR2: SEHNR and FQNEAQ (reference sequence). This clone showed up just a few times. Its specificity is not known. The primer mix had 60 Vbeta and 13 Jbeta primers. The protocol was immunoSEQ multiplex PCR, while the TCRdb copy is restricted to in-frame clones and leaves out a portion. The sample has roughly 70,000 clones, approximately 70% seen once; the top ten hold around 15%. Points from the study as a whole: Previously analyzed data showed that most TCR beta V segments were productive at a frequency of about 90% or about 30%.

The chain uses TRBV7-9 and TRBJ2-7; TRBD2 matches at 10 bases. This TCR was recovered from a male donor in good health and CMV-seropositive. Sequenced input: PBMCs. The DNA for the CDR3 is TGTGCCAGCAGTGTCGAGGCTAGCGGGGGAAAGCAGTACTTC. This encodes CASSVEASGGKQYF.